The 8 T cell receptor beta chains below come from one sample, sequenced in a study of PD-L1 blockade in urothelial cancer (dated by TCRdb to between 2016 and 2019). The library was obtained by the immunoSEQ multiplex PCR assay. TCRdb obtained this table from immuneACCESS and retained in-frame rearrangements with V and J assigned. These tables miss some clones; where compared with another copy, unresolved V genes account for less than half of the shortfall, and the remainder is unexplained. This sample comprises about 50,000 clones, roughly 88% of them detected only once. Of the sample, under 2.5% falls within the top ten clones. Sample time point, as interpreted from the label and publication: peripheral blood 6 weeks after treatment start. The material sequenced was PBMCs, taken around atezolizumab (anti-PD-L1) treatment. These TCRs come from a man aged 45-65 years with urothelial cancer.

V and J are TRBV14 and TRBJ1-2; D is undetermined. CDR1 and CDR2 (germline): SGHDN, FVKESK. There are 12 residues in the CDR3. Trimming cost V 1 base and J 8 bases, with 8 bases left between them. The CDR3 DNA sequence: TGTGCCAGCAGCCAAGTCGGGTACGGCTACACCTTC. It specifies CASSQVGYGYTF.

The genes are TRBV9 and TRBJ1-6, with D hard to call. V was pared by 3 bases and J by 10 bases, with 11 bases between. Germline CDR1 SGDLS, CDR2 YYNGEE. The CDR3 covers 13 residues. The chain's CDR3 is CASSAPPGSPLHF. The CDR3 DNA reads as TGTGCCAGCAGCGCCCCCCCCGGGTCACCCCTCCACTTT.

The chain couples TRBV18 to TRBJ2-5, with no clear D. Trimming removed 2 bases at V and 5 bases at J, with 6 bases between. This CDR3 region has 12 residues. Germline V lookup: CDR1 KGHSH, CDR2 LQKENI. For the CDR3, the DNA is TGTGCCAGCTCACCATTATCGGAGACCCAGTACTTC. It specifies CASSPLSETQYF. Full variable domain (rest looked up from reference TRBV18 and TRBJ2-5): NAGVMQNPRHLVRRRGQEARLRCSPMKGHSHVYWYRQLPEEGLKFMVYLQKENIIDESGMPKERFSAEFPKEGPSILRIQQVVRGDSAAYFCASSPLSETQYFGPGTRLLVL.

The J gene is TRBJ1-2, the V gene TRBV25-1; D is ambiguous. Deletions cut 4 bases from V and 1 base from J, with 4 bases between. The germline V gene encodes CDR1 MGHDK and CDR2 SYGVNS. The CDR3 has 12 residues. In DNA form, the CDR3 reads TGTGCCAGCAGTGGAGTTAACTATGGCTACACCTTC. This translates into CASSGVNYGYTF.

The CDR3 DNA follows: TGTGCCACCAGCAGAGATCCTAGCGGGCCCCTGAACACCGGGGAGCTGTTTTTT. Amino acid sequence: CATSRDPSGPLNTGELFF. The chain carries TRBV15 and TRBJ2-2; 8 bases agree with TRBD2. This CDR3 region has 18 residues. V was clipped by 0 bases and J by 1 base; unmatched bases: 7. Looked up from germline, CDR1 is LNHNV and CDR2 is YYDKDF (reference sequence).

The chain couples TRBV6-1 to TRBJ1-1; no clear D. V lost 5 bases to trimming and J lost 2 bases, with 9 bases between them. CDR1 MNHNS and CDR2 SASEGT come from the germline V gene. This CDR3 comprises 13 residues. CDR3 in DNA: TGTGCCAGCAGTTTAGAAGTAAACACTGAAGCTTTCTTT. It specifies CASSLEVNTEAFF.

This clone has only a few counts. The chain employs TRBV2 and TRBJ2-7; D is ambiguous. The V end lost 3 bases, the J end lost 6 bases, and 9 bases lay between the germline ends. In germline, CDR1 is SNHLY, CDR2 FYNNEI. This CDR3 comprises 12 residues. Here the CDR3 reads CASSEVASEQYF. The CDR3 DNA is TGTGCCAGCAGTGAGGTGGCCTCCGAGCAGTACTTC. Full variable domain (outside the CDR3, taken from reference TRBV2 and TRBJ2-7): EPEVTQTPSHQVTQMGQEVILRCVPISNHLYFYWYRQILGQKVEFLVSFYNNEISEKSEIFDDQFSVERPDGSNFTLKIRSTKLEDSAMYFCASSEVASEQYFGPGTRLTVT.

The genes are TRBV6-1 and TRBJ2-3; 7 bases map to TRBD2. V lost 8 bases, J lost 6 bases, and 11 bases stayed unmatched. Germline CDR1 and CDR2: MNHNS and SASEGT. The CDR3 has 14 residues. CDR3 region: CASLSGAPPDTQYF. Here the CDR3 DNA reads TGTGCCAGCTTAAGCGGGGCCCCTCCCGATACGCAGTATTTT.